This T cell receptor beta chain comes out of a study of T cell repertoires in aging, cancer and after chemotherapy. The CDR3 covers 13 residues. Deletions cut 2 bases from V and 10 bases from J, with 9 bases between. Germline CDR1 reads MNHEY; CDR2 reads SMNVEV (reference sequence). Study-level points and caveats: These repertoire data do not allow conclusions about immunological memory after chemotherapy. In each cancer cohort, median generation probability increased across chemotherapy, suggesting thymic output rebounded. In healthy donors, age-related TCR diversity loss mainly reflected lost richness.

Amplification of TCR beta used genomic DNA extracted from peripheral blood. Multiplex touch-down PCR with TRB-A/B primers amplified rearranged V-D-J TRB sequences. TCRdb independently ran MiXCR on the multiplex PCR reads; one entry per CDR3 protein. The data contain over 8,000 distinct CDR3 sequences, 40% to 45% of them singletons. Comment on this clonotype: Its antigen is still unknown.

Sample: blood. This receptor was taken from a human donor in good health. The chain combines TRBV27 with TRBJ1-6, with D unresolved. CDR3 nucleotides: TGTGCCAGCAGTTTACTCGTTTGGTCACCCCTCCACTTT. Translation: CASSLLVWSPLHF.